The TCR beta chain under discussion was sequenced for a study of long-term antiretroviral therapy in people with HIV. Overall study results and limits: Post-treatment diversity went higher with ART but stayed below transplant donor controls. Clonal expansions arising prior to ART prevailed in the repertoire at every time point.

A note on this clone: Its antigen is not identified.

The assay used was immunoSEQ (version v3.0), run at survey level. Assay used: immunoSEQ multiplex PCR; TCRdb lists only in-frame clones, some missing. The data show tens of thousands of clones, under 90% seen once. The CDR3 covers 17 residues. The origin of this receptor is a man in his forties with HIV. V usage is TRBV21-1 and J usage is TRBJ2-6; the table calls TRBD1, which could not be checked here. TRBV21-1 counts as a pseudogene. The material sequenced was unsorted PBMCs, taken 0.1 years before starting antiretroviral therapy. For the CDR3, the DNA is TGTGCCAGCAGCAAATTTTACCAGGGGGAAAGAGCCAACGTCCTGACTTTC. Its protein product is CASSKFYQGERANVLTF.